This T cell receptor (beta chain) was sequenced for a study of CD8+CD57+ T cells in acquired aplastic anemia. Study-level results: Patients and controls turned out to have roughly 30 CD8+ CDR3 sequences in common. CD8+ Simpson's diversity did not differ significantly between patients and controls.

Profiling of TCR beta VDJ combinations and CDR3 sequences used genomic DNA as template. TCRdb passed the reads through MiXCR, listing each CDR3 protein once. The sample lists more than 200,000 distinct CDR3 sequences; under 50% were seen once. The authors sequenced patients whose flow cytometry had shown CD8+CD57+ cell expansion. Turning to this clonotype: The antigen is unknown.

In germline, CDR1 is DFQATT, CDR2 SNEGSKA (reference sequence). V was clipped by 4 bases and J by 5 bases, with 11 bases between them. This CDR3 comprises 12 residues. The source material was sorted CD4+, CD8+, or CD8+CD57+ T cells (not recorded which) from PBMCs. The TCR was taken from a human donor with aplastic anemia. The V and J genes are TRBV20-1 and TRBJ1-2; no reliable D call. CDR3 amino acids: CSATRQDYGYTF. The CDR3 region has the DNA TGCAGTGCTACAAGGCAGGATTATGGCTACACCTTC.